The 30 T cell receptor beta chains given below trace back to one sample, sequenced in a study of T cells in Graves' hyperthyroidism and ophthalmopathy. Using RNA transcripts as the source, TCR beta CDR3 regions were amplified. Initially, a first-round RT-PCR of the TCR CDR3 employed the HTBI primer set. TCRdb itself ran the multiplex PCR reads through MiXCR, one entry per CDR3 protein. The profile covers about 250,000 distinct CDR3 sequences, with around 24% appearing a single time and approximately 32% taken by the ten largest. The sample comprised blood. Every receptor here comes from a woman aged 40 to 49 with Graves' ophthalmopathy.

About this clonotype itself: One end of the junction varies from germline; a read error may be responsible. This chain joins TRBV7-9 and TRBJ1-1; D remains ambiguous. This CDR3 is 13 amino acids long. Germline CDR1 SEHNR, CDR2 FQNEAQ (reference sequence). The CDR3 DNA reads TGCGCCAGCAGAATGACCGCTAACACTGAAGCTTTCTTT. It codes for CASRMTANTEAFF.

This clonotype has at least ten counts. This chain connects TRBV25-1 to TRBJ1-5, with D possibly being TRBD1 (6 bases). The CDR3 loop spans 14 amino acids. Trimming removed 6 bases from V and 3 bases from J, with 12 bases in between. Germline V gene lookup returns CDR1 MGHDK and CDR2 SYGVNS. The CDR3 bases are TGTGCCAGCAGCGGCGGGGGCATCAATCAGCCCCAGCATTTT. This translates into CASSGGGINQPQHF.

This rearrangement joins TRBV20-1 to TRBJ2-5; D is tentatively TRBD1 or TRBD2 (5 bases each). Germline lookup yields CDR1 DFQATT and CDR2 SNEGSKA (reference sequence). The V end was cut by 6 bases, the J end by 9 bases, with 20 bases between. The CDR3 covers 13 residues. CDR3 sequence: CSAATGRTGAQYF. CDR3 sequence (DNA): TGCAGTGCAGCTACGGGACGGACCGGGGCCCAGTACTTC.

The gene calls are TRBV20-1 and TRBJ2-5; D possibly uses TRBD1 or TRBD2 (5 bases each). Germline assignment: CDR1 DFQATT and CDR2 SNEGSKA (reference sequence). The CDR3 is made up of 12 amino acids. Between the trimmed V and J ends, which lost 0 bases and 5 bases, there was a span of 7 bases. CDR3 amino acids: CSARDRGETQYF. Written as DNA, the CDR3 is TGCAGTGCTAGAGATCGGGGCGAGACCCAGTACTTC.

The gene calls are TRBV7-9 and TRBJ2-7; possibly TRBD1 for D (5 bases). The V gene's germline CDR1 is SEHNR and CDR2 FQNEAQ (reference sequence). The CDR3 loop spans 14 amino acids. Trimming removed 1 base from V and 2 bases from J, with 9 bases in between. CDR3 in amino acids: CASSLGGHPYEQYF. CDR3 DNA: TGTGCCAGCAGCTTAGGAGGACACCCCTACGAGCAGTACTTC.

This clonotype has ten or more counts. The CDR3: CASSPGARPPYEQYF. The CDR3 DNA reads as TGTGCCAGCAGTCCCGGGGCGAGACCTCCCTACGAGCAGTACTTC. The chain carries TRBV28 and TRBJ2-7, with D perhaps matching TRBD1 or TRBD2 (5 bases each). The CDR3 spans 15 residues. Trimming removed 5 bases from V and 2 bases from J, with 16 bases in between. CDR1 is MDHEN, CDR2 SYDVKM, per germline. The whole variable domain, remainder taken from reference TRBV28 and TRBJ2-7, is DVKVTQSSRYLVKRTGEKVFLECVQDMDHENMFWYRQDPGLGLRLIYFSYDVKMKEKGDIPEGYSVSREKKERFSLILESASTNQTSMYLCASSPGARPPYEQYFGPGTRLTVT.

This clonotype was detected many times. The chain carries TRBV14 and TRBJ2-7; D possibly corresponds to TRBD2 (5 bases). Trimming took off 8 bases at V and 5 bases at J, with 22 bases between the two ends. Germline values: CDR1 SGHDN, CDR2 FVKESK. The CDR3 loop spans 15 amino acids. CDR3 coding DNA: TGTGCCAGCCCACAGAGTCGGGGTTCAGCGAACGAGCAGTACTTC. It is translated as CASPQSRGSANEQYF. The variable domain in full, completed from reference TRBV14 and TRBJ2-7, reads EAGVTQFPSHSVIEKGQTVTLRCDPISGHDNLYWYRRVMGKEIKFLLHFVKESKQDESGMPNNRFLAERTGGTYSTLKVQPAELEDSGVYFCASPQSRGSANEQYFGPGTRLTVT.

This clonotype was seen ten or more times. The V and J genes are TRBV29-1 and TRBJ2-5, with 9 bases matching TRBD1. CDR1 and CDR2 from the germline V gene are SQVTM and ANQGSEA. V lost 4 bases and J lost 3; bases outside the gene matches: 3. CDR3 length: 13 residues. In nucleotides, the CDR3 is TGCAGCGTTGCTGGACAGGGGAAAGAGACCCAGTACTTC. Encoded protein: CSVAGQGKETQYF. Full variable domain (outside the CDR3, taken from reference TRBV29-1 and TRBJ2-5): SAVISQKPSRDICQRGTSLTIQCQVDSQVTMMFWYRQQPGQSLTLIATANQGSEATYESGFVIDKFPISRPNLTFSTLTVSNMSPEDSSIYLCSVAGQGKETQYFGPGTRLLVL.

In its sample, this clonotype was seen many times. The chain uses TRBV20-1 and TRBJ2-4, with TRBD2 matching over 9 bases. Germline V gene data show CDR1 as DFQATT and CDR2 as SNEGSKA (reference sequence). V dropped 2 bases and J dropped 3; count of bases not matched to a gene: 8. The CDR3 spans 16 residues. CDR3 nucleotides: TGCAGTGCTAGACTCCAGACTAGCGGCCTCAAAAACATTCAGTACTTC. This gives the protein CSARLQTSGLKNIQYF.

This clonotype has a count of ten or more. The chain employs TRBV5-1 and TRBJ1-2, with a possible D match to TRBD1 (5 bases). CDR3 length: 15 residues. Germline-derived CDR1 and CDR2 are SGHRS and YFSETQ. V was trimmed by 0 bases and J by 3 bases, leaving 12 bases between them. As DNA, the CDR3 is TGCGCCAGCAGCTTGGACAAGGGGCAATACTATGGCTACACCTTC. Its protein is CASSLDKGQYYGYTF.

This chain links TRBV4-3 with TRBJ2-7; D is unclear. CDR3 size: 14 residues. Trimming shortened V by 0 bases and J by 7 bases, and 13 bases separated the two germline ends. Germline CDR1 LGHNA, CDR2 YSLEER. The CDR3 DNA sequence: TGCGCCAGCAGCCAAGATCTGTCACCAGAGGAGCAGTACTTC. It encodes CASSQDLSPEEQYF.

The sample holds many counts of this clonotype. The genes are TRBV6-5 and TRBJ1-2; D not resolved. Germline CDR1 and CDR2: MNHEY and SVGAGI. Trimming pared 0 bases from V and 8 bases from J, leaving 13 bases between. There are 14 residues in the CDR3. CDR3 residues: CASSYSGQQEGYTF. DNA of the CDR3: TGTGCCAGCAGTTACTCGGGTCAGCAAGAGGGCTACACCTTC.

This clonotype appeared many times. This chain links TRBV28 with TRBJ1-5; D is uncertain. V was cut by 8 bases and J by 2 bases, with 22 bases left in between. The germline V gene has CDR1 MDHEN and CDR2 SYDVKM. The CDR3 totals 17 residues. The CDR3 spells CASAQRGSEAGNQPQHF. The DNA for the CDR3 is TGTGCCAGCGCTCAACGGGGATCCGAGGCAGGCAATCAGCCCCAGCATTTT.

This clonotype was detected many times. The rearrangement links TRBV28 to TRBJ2-7; 10 nucleotides agree with TRBD1. The CDR3 runs to 14 residues. The junction had 3 bases not matched to a gene; V was cut back by 5 bases and J by 2 bases. The germline CDR1 and CDR2 sequences are MDHEN and SYDVKM. The CDR3 here is CASSTGTGAYEQYF. DNA of the CDR3: TGTGCCAGCAGTACCGGGACAGGGGCCTACGAGCAGTACTTC.

This clonotype was counted many times. The chain recombines TRBV7-3 with TRBJ1-2, with a weak D call TRBD1 (6 bases). Trimming pared 3 bases from V and 5 bases from J, leaving 10 bases between. The CDR3 has 13 residues. Germline assignment: CDR1 SGHTA and CDR2 FQGTGA. DNA for the CDR3: TGTGCCAGCAGCTTCGCGGACAGTTATGGCTACACCTTC. Translated, it gives CASSFADSYGYTF.

This clonotype was picked up a small number of times. This chain joins TRBV11-2 and TRBJ2-5, with TRBD2 matching over 9 bases. The CDR3 sequence is 13 residues long. In germline, CDR1 is SGHAT, CDR2 FQNNGV. Losses at the gene ends were 5 bases for V and 5 bases for J; bases not matched to a gene: 3. The CDR3, as DNA: TGTGCCAGCAGCACCGGACTAGCGGAGACCCAGTACTTC. It codes for CASSTGLAETQYF.

The chain is built from TRBV12-3 or TRBV12-4 and TRBJ1-1; D may be TRBD1 (5 bases). The V end lost 3 bases, the J end lost 11 bases, and 10 bases lay between the germline ends. The CDR3 has 11 amino acids. CDR3: CASSFRDGAFF. The CDR3 coding sequence is TGTGCCAGCAGTTTCAGGGATGGGGCTTTCTTT.

On this clonotype itself: A much larger clone sits a single nucleotide away, making a read error possible. This likely comes from a read error, as the CDR3 has no conserved phenylalanine or tryptophan at its end. This sequence joins TRBV18 and TRBJ1-5, with D possibly TRBD1 on 5 matching bases. The germline V and J ends were trimmed by 3 bases and 1 base, with 13 bases remaining between them. Looked up from germline, CDR1 is KGHSH and CDR2 is LQKENI. This CDR3 is built from 16 residues. The CDR3 DNA reads TGTGCCAGCTCACCGGGATTCCGGGGCAGCAATCAGCCCCAGCATCTT. This gives the protein CASSPGFRGSNQPQHL.

This clonotype was seen repeatedly, ten times or more. The chain uses TRBV2 and TRBJ2-7, with 9 bases that match TRBD2. The CDR3 is made up of 16 amino acids. CDR1 is SNHLY, CDR2 FYNNEI, per germline. Unmatched junction bases numbered 8, after V lost 2 bases and J lost 3 bases. The CDR3: CASSESGLALRYEQYF. DNA for the CDR3: TGTGCCAGCAGTGAATCAGGACTAGCGTTACGCTACGAGCAGTACTTC.

This clonotype was found a few times. The J gene is TRBJ1-5, the V gene TRBV20-1; TRBD1 is a possible D gene (5 bases). Trimming shortened V by 4 bases and J by 4 bases, and 11 bases separated the two germline ends. This CDR3 is built from 13 residues. Germline V CDR1 and CDR2: DFQATT, SNEGSKA (reference sequence). CDR3 protein: CSATGTENQPQHF. The CDR3 DNA sequence: TGCAGTGCTACAGGGACGGAAAATCAGCCCCAGCATTTT.

This clonotype was seen repeatedly, ten times or more. The J gene is TRBJ1-1, the V gene TRBV19; 10 nucleotides line up with TRBD1. V lost 7 bases, J lost 4 bases, and 12 bases stayed unmatched. CDR1 is LNHDA, CDR2 SQIVND, per germline (reference sequence). The CDR3 spans 16 residues. The CDR3 region has the DNA TGTGCCAGTACCTTGACAGGGGGCGGCGGCGTCACTGAAGCTTTCTTT. Translating it yields CASTLTGGGGVTEAFF.

This clonotype came up many times. This chain uses TRBV13 with TRBJ2-5, with D hard to call. V gave up 5 bases and J gave up 5 bases, with 21 bases separating them. The germline V gene has CDR1 PRHDT and CDR2 FYEKMQ (reference sequence). This CDR3 contains 16 residues. The CDR3 sequence: CASSRETPLGGETQYF. The CDR3 coding sequence is TGTGCCAGCAGCAGAGAAACCCCACTTGGTGGGGAGACCCAGTACTTC. Using reference TRBV13 and TRBJ2-5 for the parts outside the CDR3, the full variable domain is AAGVIQSPRHLIKEKRETATLKCYPIPRHDTVYWYQQGPGQDPQFLISFYEKMQSDKGSIPDRFSAQQFSDYHSELNMSSLELGDSALYFCASSRETPLGGETQYFGPGTRLLVL.

This clonotype was detected many times. The CDR3: CASSVGTGGGSFF. The CDR3 bases are TGTGCCAGCAGTGTTGGGACAGGGGGGGGATCCTTCTTT. The chain carries TRBV2 and TRBJ1-1; 11 bases agree with TRBD1. The CDR3 is made up of 13 amino acids. The junction had 9 bases not matched to a gene; V was cut back by 4 bases and J by 14 bases. Germline CDR1 and CDR2: SNHLY and FYNNEI.

The gene calls are TRBV6-5 and TRBJ1-5; D uncertain. Germline V gene data show CDR1 as MNHEY and CDR2 as SVGAGI. V dropped 2 bases and J dropped 3 bases, with 5 bases sitting between them. The CDR3 consists of 13 residues. This CDR3 reads CASSYRLNQPQHF. The CDR3 bases are TGTGCCAGCAGTTACCGACTCAATCAGCCCCAGCATTTT.

This clonotype was counted ten times or more. The rearrangement joins TRBV3-1 to TRBJ1-1; no firm D call. CDR1 and CDR2 from the germline V gene are LGHDT and YNNKEL (reference sequence). The CDR3 length is 13 residues. V dropped 0 bases and J dropped 2 bases, with 4 bases sitting between them. CDR3 DNA: TGTGCCAGCAGCCAAGAAGAAAACACTGAAGCTTTCTTT. It codes for CASSQEENTEAFF.

This clonotype was seen at least ten times. This chain joins TRBV5-1 and TRBJ2-7; tentatively, D is TRBD2 (6 bases). V lost 4 bases and J 2 bases, leaving 13 bases between the germline ends. The CDR3 totals 14 residues. Germline V gene lookup returns CDR1 SGHRS and CDR2 YFSETQ. CDR3 residues: CASSTGLRTYEQYF. The CDR3 DNA follows: TGCGCCAGCAGCACGGGACTCCGGACCTACGAGCAGTACTTC. The full variable domain, with the rest looked up from reference TRBV5-1 and TRBJ2-7, is KAGVTQTPRYLIKTRGQQVTLSCSPISGHRSVSWYQQTPGQGLQFLFEYFSETQRNKGNFPGRFSGRQFSNSRSEMNVSTLELGDSALYLCASSTGLRTYEQYFGPGTRLTVT.

This clonotype showed up many times. The chain couples TRBV12-3 or TRBV12-4 to TRBJ2-7, with D perhaps given as TRBD1 or TRBD2 (6 bases each). The CDR3 sequence is 15 residues long. Trimming took 7 bases from V and 0 from J, leaving 16 bases between them. The CDR3 DNA reads TGTGCCAGCACGGCTGGGGGGACAAGCTCCTACGAGCAGTACTTC. Its translation is CASTAGGTSSYEQYF.

The chain joins TRBV6-1 to TRBJ2-5, with a possible D match to TRBD2 (6 bases). The CDR3 length is 13 residues. Trimming shortened V by 6 bases and J by 5 bases, and 13 bases separated the two germline ends. In germline, CDR1 is MNHNS, CDR2 SASEGT. CDR3 region: CASSGRGQETQYF. The CDR3 DNA follows: TGTGCCAGCAGCGGGAGAGGGCAGGAGACCCAGTACTTC.

The chain carries TRBV15 and TRBJ2-5, with D uncertain. CDR1 LNHNV and CDR2 YYDKDF come from the germline V gene (reference sequence). The CDR3 sequence is 14 residues long. V gave up 6 bases and J gave up 5 bases, with 16 bases separating them. The CDR3 bases are TGTGCCACCAGTAGGGTCGTTGGTGAGGAGACCCAGTACTTC. Its translation: CATSRVVGEETQYF.

At least ten counts were recorded for this clonotype. The chain uses TRBV19 and TRBJ1-5; D not certain. The V end lost 3 bases, the J end lost 0 bases, and 12 bases lay between the germline ends. CDR1 LNHDA and CDR2 SQIVND come from the germline V gene (reference sequence). This CDR3 contains 16 residues. The CDR3 here is CASSMVGSNSNQPQHF. The CDR3 DNA is TGTGCCAGTAGTATGGTGGGGTCAAATAGCAATCAGCCCCAGCATTTT.